The sequence of this T cell receptor (beta chain) was determined in a study of blood T cell repertoires in COVID-19. Only in-frame clones appear in the TCRdb table, and some are missing; sequencing was by immunoSEQ multiplex PCR. The sample carries a few hundred thousand clones, about 88% recorded once. The CDR3 consists of 19 residues. The germline CDR1 and CDR2 sequences are ENHRY and SYGVKD. V lost 4 bases and J lost 2; bases outside the gene matches: 16. Sequenced material: peripheral blood. The TCR comes from a woman aged 55-70 years with acute or convalescent COVID-19. V usage is TRBV10-3 and J usage is TRBJ2-2, with 7 bases lining up with TRBD2. The CDR3 spells CAISAIGDYFMQNTGELFF. DNA for the CDR3: TGTGCCATCAGTGCCATCGGGGACTACTTCATGCAAAACACCGGGGAGCTGTTTTTT.